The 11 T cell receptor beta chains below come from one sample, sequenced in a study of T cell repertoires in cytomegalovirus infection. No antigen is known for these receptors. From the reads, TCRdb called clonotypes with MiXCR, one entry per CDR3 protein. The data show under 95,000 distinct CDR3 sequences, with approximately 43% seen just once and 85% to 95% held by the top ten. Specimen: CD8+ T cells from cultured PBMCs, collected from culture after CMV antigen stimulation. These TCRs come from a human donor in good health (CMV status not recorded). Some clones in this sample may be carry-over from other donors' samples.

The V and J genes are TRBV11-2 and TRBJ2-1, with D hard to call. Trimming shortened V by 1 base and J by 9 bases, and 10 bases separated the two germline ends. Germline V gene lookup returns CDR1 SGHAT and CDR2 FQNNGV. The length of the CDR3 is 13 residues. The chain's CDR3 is CASSLVLVREQFF. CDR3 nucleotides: TGTGCCAGCAGCTTAGTTCTAGTGCGTGAGCAGTTCTTC. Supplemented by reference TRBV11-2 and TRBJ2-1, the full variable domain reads EAGVAQSPRYKIIEKRQSVAFWCNPISGHATLYWYQQILGQGPKLLIQFQNNGVVDDSQLPKDRFSAERLKGVDSTLKIQPAKLEDSAVYLCASSLVLVREQFFGPGTRLTVL.

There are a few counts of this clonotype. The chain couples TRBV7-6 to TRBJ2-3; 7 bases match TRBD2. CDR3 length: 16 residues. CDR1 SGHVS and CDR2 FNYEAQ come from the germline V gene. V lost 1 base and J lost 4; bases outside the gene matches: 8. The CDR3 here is CASSLGRLAEADTQYF. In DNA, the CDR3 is TGTGCCAGCAGCTTAGGAAGGCTAGCGGAAGCAGATACGCAGTATTTT.

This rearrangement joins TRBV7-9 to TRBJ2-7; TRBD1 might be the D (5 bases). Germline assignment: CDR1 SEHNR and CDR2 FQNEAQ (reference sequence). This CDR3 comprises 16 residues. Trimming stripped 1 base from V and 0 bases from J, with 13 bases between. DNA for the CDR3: TGTGCCAGCAGCTTAGAAACAGGTGGTAACTCCTACGAGCAGTACTTC. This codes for CASSLETGGNSYEQYF.

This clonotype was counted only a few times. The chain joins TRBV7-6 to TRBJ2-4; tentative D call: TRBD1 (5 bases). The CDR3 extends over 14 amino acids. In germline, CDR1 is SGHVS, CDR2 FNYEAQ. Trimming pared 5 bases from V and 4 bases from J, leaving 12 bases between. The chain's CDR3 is CASSPQGAKNIQYF. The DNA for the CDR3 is TGTGCCAGCAGCCCCCAAGGGGCTAAAAACATTCAGTACTTC.

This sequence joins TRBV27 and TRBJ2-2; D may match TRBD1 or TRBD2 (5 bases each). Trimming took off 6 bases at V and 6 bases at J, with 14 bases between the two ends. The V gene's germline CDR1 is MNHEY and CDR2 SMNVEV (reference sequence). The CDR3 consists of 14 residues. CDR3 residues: CASRYGGMAGELFF. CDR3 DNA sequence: TGTGCCAGCAGATATGGGGGAATGGCCGGGGAGCTGTTTTTT.

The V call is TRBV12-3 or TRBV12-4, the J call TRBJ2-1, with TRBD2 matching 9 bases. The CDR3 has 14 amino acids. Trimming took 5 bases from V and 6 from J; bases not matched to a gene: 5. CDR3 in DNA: TGTGCCAGCAGTATTAGCGGGAGCTCCAATGAGCAGTTCTTC. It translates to CASSISGSSNEQFF.

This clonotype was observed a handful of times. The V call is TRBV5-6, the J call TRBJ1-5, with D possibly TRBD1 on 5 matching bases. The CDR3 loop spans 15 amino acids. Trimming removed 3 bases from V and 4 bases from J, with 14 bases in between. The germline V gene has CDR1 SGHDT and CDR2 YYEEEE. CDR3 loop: CASSSGARWNQPQHF. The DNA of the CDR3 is TGTGCCAGCAGCTCCGGGGCCCGATGGAATCAGCCCCAGCATTTT.

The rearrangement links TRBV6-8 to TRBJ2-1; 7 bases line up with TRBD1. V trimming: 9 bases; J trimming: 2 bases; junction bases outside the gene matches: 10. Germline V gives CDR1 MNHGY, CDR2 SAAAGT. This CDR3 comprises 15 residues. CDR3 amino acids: CASAKGARAYNEQFF. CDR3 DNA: TGTGCCAGTGCTAAGGGGGCGCGGGCCTACAATGAGCAGTTCTTC.

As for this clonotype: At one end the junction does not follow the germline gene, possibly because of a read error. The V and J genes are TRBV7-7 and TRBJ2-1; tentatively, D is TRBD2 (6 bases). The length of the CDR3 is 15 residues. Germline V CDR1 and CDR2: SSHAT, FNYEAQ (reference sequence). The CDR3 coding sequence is TGTGCTAGCAGCATCGGACTAAGTTCCTACAATGAGCAGTTCTTC. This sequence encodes CASSIGLSSYNEQFF.

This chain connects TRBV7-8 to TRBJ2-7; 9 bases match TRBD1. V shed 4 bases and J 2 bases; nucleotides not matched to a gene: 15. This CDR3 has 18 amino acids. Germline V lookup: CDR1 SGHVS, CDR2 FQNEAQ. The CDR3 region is CASSSRDRGTRATYEQYF. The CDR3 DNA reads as TGTGCCAGCAGCTCCCGCGACAGGGGGACGAGGGCCACCTACGAGCAGTACTTC.

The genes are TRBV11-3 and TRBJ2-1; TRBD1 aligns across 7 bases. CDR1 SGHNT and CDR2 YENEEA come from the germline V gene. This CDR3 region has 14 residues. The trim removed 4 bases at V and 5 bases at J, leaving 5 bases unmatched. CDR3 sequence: CASSSGTVHNEQFF. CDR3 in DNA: TGTGCCAGCAGCTCCGGGACAGTACACAATGAGCAGTTCTTC.